This T cell receptor (beta chain) was identified during a study of cytomegalovirus exposure and HLA in healthy donors. Findings and caveats of the study: Analyses of presence/absence relied on an assumption of roughly uniform sequencing depth across donors. Highest at DRB1 and lowest at HLA-C, TCR association rates differed among HLA loci in a later analysis. In a later analysis, CMV-associated beta chains were mostly HLA-associated, it appeared.

Remarks on this clone: Its antigen is not identified.

The CDR3 spans 15 residues. Germline V CDR1 and CDR2: MNHNS, SASEGT. The J segment lost 3 bases and the V segment lost 4 bases, leaving 8 bases of the junction unmatched. Vbeta (60) and Jbeta (13) primers were used in the PCR. TCRdb's copy holds only in-frame clones and misses some; the assay was immunoSEQ multiplex PCR. The sample carries some 71,000 clones, about 76% recorded once. The source material was PBMCs. This chain links TRBV6-1 with TRBJ1-2; 7 nucleotides line up with TRBD1. The receptor's source is a man younger than 30 in good health and CMV-seronegative. In DNA, the CDR3 is TGTGCCAGCAGTGGAGAGACAGGGCCTGACTATGGCTACACCTTC. Encoded protein: CASSGETGPDYGYTF.